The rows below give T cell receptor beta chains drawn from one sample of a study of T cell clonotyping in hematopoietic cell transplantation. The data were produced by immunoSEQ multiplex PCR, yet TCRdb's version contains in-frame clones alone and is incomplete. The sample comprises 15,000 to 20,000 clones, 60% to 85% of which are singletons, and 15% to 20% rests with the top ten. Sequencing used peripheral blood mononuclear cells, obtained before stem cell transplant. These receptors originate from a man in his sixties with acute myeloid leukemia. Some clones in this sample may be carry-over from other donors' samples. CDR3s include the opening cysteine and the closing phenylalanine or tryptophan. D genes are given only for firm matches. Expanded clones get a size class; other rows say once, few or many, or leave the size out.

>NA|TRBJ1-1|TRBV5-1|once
TGCGCCAGCAGCTTAGTTATTGGGCGGTCGAATACTGAAGCTTTCTTT
CASSLVIGRSNTEAFF
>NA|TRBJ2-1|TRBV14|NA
TGTGCCAGCAGCCAAGATGACGGGATCCTCCTAGGTGAGCAGTTCTTC
CASSQDDGILLGEQFF
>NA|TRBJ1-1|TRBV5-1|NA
TGCGCCAGCAGCTTAGGGACACTCAATGCTGAAGCTTTCTTT
CASSLGTLNAEAFF
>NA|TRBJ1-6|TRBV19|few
TGTGCCAGTAGTATTGCCCAGGGTGGTTCACCCCTCCACTTT
CASSIAQGGSPLHF
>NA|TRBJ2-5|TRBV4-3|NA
TGCGCCAGCAGCTCATACACGGGGAACCAACAAGAGACCCAGTACTTC
CASSSYTGNQQETQYF
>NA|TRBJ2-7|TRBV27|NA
TGTGCCAGCAGTTTATACCTCGGGAGCAACTACGAGCAGTACTTC
CASSLYLGSNYEQYF
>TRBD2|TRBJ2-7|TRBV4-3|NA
TGCGCCAGCAGCCTCCGGGGGGTGAGCGAGCAGTACTTC
CASSLRGVSEQYF
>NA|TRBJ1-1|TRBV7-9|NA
TGTGCCAGCAGCTTATCTAGTGGAGAAGGAGACACTGAAGCTTTCTTT
CASSLSSGEGDTEAFF
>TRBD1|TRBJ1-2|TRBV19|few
TGTGCCAGTAGTCAAACAGGGGGGAGTAACTATGGCTACACCTTC
CASSQTGGSNYGYTF
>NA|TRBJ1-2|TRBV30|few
TGTGCCTGGAGTGTAGGGCGGCCAACCCATGGCTACACCTTC
CAWSVGRPTHGYTF
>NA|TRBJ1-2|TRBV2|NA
TGTGCCGGCATGGCTCCTAGGCATGGCTACACCTTC
CAGMAPRHGYTF
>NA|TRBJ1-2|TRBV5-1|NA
TGCGCCAGCAGTTCCGGCCTGGAGGGCTACACCTTC
CASSSGLEGYTF
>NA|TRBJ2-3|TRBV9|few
TGTGCCAGCGCTTACACAGATACGCAGTATTTT
CASAYTDTQYF
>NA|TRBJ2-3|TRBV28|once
TGTGCCAGCAGTTTGACCCAGGGTTCCACAGATACGCAGTATTTT
CASSLTQGSTDTQYF